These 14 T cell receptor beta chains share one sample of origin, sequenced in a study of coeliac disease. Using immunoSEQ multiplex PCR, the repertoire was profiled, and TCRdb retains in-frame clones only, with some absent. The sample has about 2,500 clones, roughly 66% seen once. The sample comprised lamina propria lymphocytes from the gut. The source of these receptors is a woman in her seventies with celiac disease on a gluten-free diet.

The CDR3 DNA follows: TGTGCCAGCAGCTTAAGGGGACACAATAATTCACCCCTCCACTTT. Translation gives CASSLRGHNNSPLHF. The genes are TRBV7-9 and TRBJ1-6; TRBD1 is a possible D gene (6 bases). Trimming left V 2 bases short and J 5 bases short, with 10 bases between. CDR3 length equals 15 residues. Germline V lookup: CDR1 SEHNR, CDR2 FQNEAQ (reference sequence).

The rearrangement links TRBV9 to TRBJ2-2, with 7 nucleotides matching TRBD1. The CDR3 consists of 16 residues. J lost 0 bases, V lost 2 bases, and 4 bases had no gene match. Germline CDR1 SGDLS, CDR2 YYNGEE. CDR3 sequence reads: CASSVRQGANTGELFF. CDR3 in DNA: TGTGCCAGCAGCGTTCGGCAGGGGGCGAACACCGGGGAGCTGTTTTTT.

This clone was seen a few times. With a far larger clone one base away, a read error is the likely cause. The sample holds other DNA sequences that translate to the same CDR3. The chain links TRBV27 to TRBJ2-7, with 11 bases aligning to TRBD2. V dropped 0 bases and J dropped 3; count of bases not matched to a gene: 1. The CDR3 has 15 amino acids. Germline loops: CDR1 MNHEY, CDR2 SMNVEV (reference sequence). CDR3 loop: CASSLSLAGDYEQYF. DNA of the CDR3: TGTGCCAGCAGTTTATCACTAGCGGGGGACTACGAGCAGTACTTC.

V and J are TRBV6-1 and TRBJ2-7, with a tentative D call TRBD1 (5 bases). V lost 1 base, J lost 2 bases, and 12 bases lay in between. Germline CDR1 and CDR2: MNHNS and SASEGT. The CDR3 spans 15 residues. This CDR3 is CASSEGPRAPYEQYV. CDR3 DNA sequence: TGTGCCAGCAGTGAAGGACCCAGGGCACCCTACGAGCAGTACGTC.

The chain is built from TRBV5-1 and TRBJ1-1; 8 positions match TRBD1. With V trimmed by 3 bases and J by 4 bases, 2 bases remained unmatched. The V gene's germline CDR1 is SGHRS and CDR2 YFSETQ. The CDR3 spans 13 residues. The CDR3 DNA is TGCGCCAGCAGCTACGGACAGGGCACTGAAGCTTTCTTT. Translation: CASSYGQGTEAFF.

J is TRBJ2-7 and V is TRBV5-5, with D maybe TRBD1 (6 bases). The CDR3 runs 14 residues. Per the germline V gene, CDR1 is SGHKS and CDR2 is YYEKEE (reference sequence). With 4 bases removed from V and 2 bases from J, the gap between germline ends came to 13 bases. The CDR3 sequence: CASSKTGTPYEQYV. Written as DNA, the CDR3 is TGTGCCAGCAGCAAAACAGGGACCCCCTACGAGCAGTACGTC.

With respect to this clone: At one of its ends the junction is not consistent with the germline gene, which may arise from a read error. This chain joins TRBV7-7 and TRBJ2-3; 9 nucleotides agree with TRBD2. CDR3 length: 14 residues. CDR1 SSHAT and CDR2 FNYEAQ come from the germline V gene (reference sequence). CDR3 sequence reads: CASSYLAGSDTQYF. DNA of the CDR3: TGTGCTAGCAGCTACCTAGCGGGATCGGATACGCAGTATTTT.

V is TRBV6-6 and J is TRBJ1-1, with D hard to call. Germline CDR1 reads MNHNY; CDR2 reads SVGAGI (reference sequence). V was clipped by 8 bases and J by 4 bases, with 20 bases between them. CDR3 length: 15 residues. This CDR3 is CASEGRQALRTEAFF. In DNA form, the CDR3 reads TGTGCCAGCGAAGGTCGGCAGGCCCTACGCACTGAAGCTTTCTTT.

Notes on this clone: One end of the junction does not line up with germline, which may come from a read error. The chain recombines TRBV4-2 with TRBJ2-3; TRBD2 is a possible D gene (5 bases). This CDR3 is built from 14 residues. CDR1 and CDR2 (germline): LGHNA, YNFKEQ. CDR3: CASSQEDWRDTQYF. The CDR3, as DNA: TGTGCCAGCAGTCAAGAGGACTGGCGGGATACGCAGTATTTT.

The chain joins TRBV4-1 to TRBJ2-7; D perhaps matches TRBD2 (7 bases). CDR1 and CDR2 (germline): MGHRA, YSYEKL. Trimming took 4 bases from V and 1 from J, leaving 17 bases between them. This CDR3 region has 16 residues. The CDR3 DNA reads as TGCGCCAGCAGCCGCTTAGGGGGGGGATTTTCCTACGAGCAGTACTTC. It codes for CASSRLGGGFSYEQYF.

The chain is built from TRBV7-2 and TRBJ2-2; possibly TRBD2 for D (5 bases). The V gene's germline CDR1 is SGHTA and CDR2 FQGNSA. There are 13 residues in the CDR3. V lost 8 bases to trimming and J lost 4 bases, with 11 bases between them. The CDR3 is CASRKGSTGELFF. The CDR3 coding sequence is TGTGCCAGCCGGAAAGGGAGCACCGGGGAGCTGTTTTTT.

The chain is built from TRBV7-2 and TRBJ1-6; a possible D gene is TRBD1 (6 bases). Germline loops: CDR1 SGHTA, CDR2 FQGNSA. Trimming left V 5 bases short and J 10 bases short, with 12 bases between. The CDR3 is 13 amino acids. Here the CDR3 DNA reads TGTGCCAGCAGCCGAGGGGGAGGGTCACCCCTCCACTTT. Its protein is CASSRGGGSPLHF.

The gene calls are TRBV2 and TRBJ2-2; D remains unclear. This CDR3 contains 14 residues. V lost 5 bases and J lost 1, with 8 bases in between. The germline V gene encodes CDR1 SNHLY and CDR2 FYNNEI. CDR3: CASSLERNTGELFF. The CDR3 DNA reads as TGTGCCAGCAGTCTCGAGCGGAACACCGGGGAGCTGTTTTTT. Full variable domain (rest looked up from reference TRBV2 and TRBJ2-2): EPEVTQTPSHQVTQMGQEVILRCVPISNHLYFYWYRQILGQKVEFLVSFYNNEISEKSEIFDDQFSVERPDGSNFTLKIRSTKLEDSAMYFCASSLERNTGELFFGEGSRLTVL.

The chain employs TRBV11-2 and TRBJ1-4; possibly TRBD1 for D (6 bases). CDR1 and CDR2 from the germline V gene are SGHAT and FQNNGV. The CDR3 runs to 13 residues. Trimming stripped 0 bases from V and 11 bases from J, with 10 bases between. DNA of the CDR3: TGTGCCAGCAGCTTAGAGGCGGGGGCCAAACTGTTTTTT. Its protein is CASSLEAGAKLFF.